These 12 T cell receptor beta chains came from one sample sequenced in a study of T cell repertoires in cytomegalovirus infection. Each CDR3 protein is one row after TCRdb ran MiXCR on the reads. The sample yields about 180,000 distinct CDR3 sequences, 14% seen once. Sequenced material: PBMCs. The receptors were sampled from a human donor in good health (CMV status not recorded). Some clones in this sample may be carry-over from other donors' samples.

This clonotype was picked up many times. V is TRBV24-1 and J is TRBJ2-6; a possible D gene is TRBD1 (6 bases). Germline V CDR1 and CDR2: KGHDR, SFDVKD. The CDR3 is made up of 15 amino acids. The V gene lost 5 bases and the J gene lost 4 bases, with 11 bases spanning the gap. The CDR3 sequence: CATSATGMGANVLTF. The CDR3 DNA is TGTGCCACCAGTGCCACAGGGATGGGGGCCAACGTCCTGACTTTC.

V usage is TRBV20-1 and J usage is TRBJ1-1, with 8 positions matching TRBD1. The CDR3 spans 15 residues. V lost 5 bases, J lost 1 base, and 9 bases stayed unmatched. Germline V gives CDR1 DFQATT, CDR2 SNEGSKA (reference sequence). CDR3 DNA sequence: TGCAGTGCTGCGGACAGGGTTCGGGGGAACACTGAAGCTTTCTTT. Translated: CSAADRVRGNTEAFF.

There are many counts of this clonotype. V usage is TRBV7-2 and J usage is TRBJ2-7, with 7 bases matching TRBD1. CDR3 length: 14 residues. J lost 6 bases, V lost 2 bases, and 7 bases had no gene match. Germline CDR1 SGHTA, CDR2 FQGNSA. The CDR3 loop reads CASSLRREGAEQYF. In DNA form, the CDR3 reads TGTGCCAGCAGCTTACGCCGCGAGGGGGCCGAGCAGTACTTC.

Ten or more counts support this clonotype. This rearrangement joins TRBV7-6 to TRBJ1-2; D perhaps matches TRBD1 (5 bases). The V gene's germline CDR1 is SGHVS and CDR2 FNYEAQ. There are 18 residues in the CDR3. Trimming took off 2 bases at V and 5 bases at J, with 24 bases between the two ends. The CDR3 spells CASSLFSARTPQAYGYTF. The CDR3 nucleotides read TGTGCCAGCAGCTTATTCAGTGCAAGGACACCGCAAGCGTATGGCTACACCTTC.

The chain recombines TRBV28 with TRBJ1-5, with D maybe TRBD1 (5 bases). CDR1 MDHEN and CDR2 SYDVKM come from the germline V gene. The CDR3 runs 13 residues. Trimming shortened V by 7 bases and J by 4 bases, and 11 bases separated the two germline ends. In nucleotides, the CDR3 is TGTGCCAGCAAGGGTCCAGGGAATCAGCCCCAGCATTTT. Protein: CASKGPGNQPQHF.

In regard to this clonotype: The junction departs from germline at one end; a sequencing error may be responsible. The V gene is TRBV27, the J gene TRBJ2-5; D tentatively reads TRBD1 or TRBD2 (6 bases each). From germline, CDR1 is MNHEY and CDR2 SMNVEV (reference sequence). CDR3 length equals 14 residues. The CDR3 is CASSLFLGGETQCF. The CDR3 region has the DNA TGTGCCAGCAGTTTATTCCTGGGGGGCGAGACCCAGTGCTTC.

This clonotype was seen many times. The genes are TRBV7-2 and TRBJ1-5; D is undetermined. Germline V gene lookup returns CDR1 SGHTA and CDR2 FQGNSA. This CDR3 region has 16 residues. Trimming cost V 1 base and J 2 bases, with 12 bases left between them. Written as DNA, the CDR3 is TGTGCCAGCAGCTTAGTCGGGCCTCTGGGCAATCAGCCCCAGCATTTT. This encodes CASSLVGPLGNQPQHF.

The chain recombines TRBV7-6 with TRBJ2-1; D uncertain. The length of the CDR3 is 18 residues. Trimming took off 1 base at V and 6 bases at J, with 22 bases between the two ends. CDR1 is SGHVS, CDR2 FNYEAQ, per germline. CDR3 nucleotides: TGTGCCAGCAGCTTAGACCCTATTGGCCCACACTATGGCAATGAGCAGTTCTTC. It translates to CASSLDPIGPHYGNEQFF.

This clonotype showed up just a few times. The rearrangement joins TRBV28 to TRBJ1-2, with TRBD1 matching 11 bases. V shed 7 bases, J shed 8 bases, and the junction held 6 bases outside the gene matches. This CDR3 has 13 amino acids. Germline CDR1 and CDR2: MDHEN and SYDVKM. The CDR3: CASNLDRGQGYTF. The CDR3 DNA sequence: TGTGCCAGCAACCTGGACAGGGGGCAAGGCTACACCTTC.

V and J are TRBV7-6 and TRBJ2-1; D is possibly TRBD2 (6 bases). Trimming removed 6 bases from V and 10 bases from J, with 19 bases in between. CDR1 and CDR2 (germline): SGHVS, FNYEAQ. The CDR3 runs 14 residues. The CDR3 sequence is CASRSGGEGLEQFF. For the CDR3, the DNA is TGTGCCAGCAGATCCGGAGGGGAAGGGCTCGAGCAGTTCTTC.

The rearrangement joins TRBV20-1 to TRBJ2-7; D may be TRBD1 (6 bases). Trimming removed 5 bases at V and 2 bases at J, with 19 bases between. Germline V gene lookup returns CDR1 DFQATT and CDR2 SNEGSKA (reference sequence). This CDR3 contains 15 residues. This CDR3 reads CSALGQLEIPYEQYF. In DNA, the CDR3 is TGCAGTGCTCTCGGACAGCTGGAAATACCCTACGAGCAGTACTTC.

In DNA form, the CDR3 reads TGCAGCGTTGTTTTCCTGATCGAGGGCACTGAAGCTTTCTTT. This translates into CSVVFLIEGTEAFF. The chain joins TRBV29-1 to TRBJ1-1; no clear D. V was pared by 4 bases and J by 4 bases, with 16 bases between. CDR1 SQVTM and CDR2 ANQGSEA come from the germline V gene. The CDR3 contains 14 residues.